The sequence of this T cell receptor beta chain was determined in a study of early T cells in non-severe SARS-CoV-2 infection. Germline V gene data show CDR1 as DFQATT and CDR2 as SNEGSKA (reference sequence). The CDR3 totals 16 residues. Each CDR3 protein is one row after TCRdb ran MiXCR on the 5' RACE reads. The data contain tens of thousands of distinct CDR3 sequences, about a tenth of them singletons. This TCR came from an adult who was a healthcare worker with PCR-confirmed SARS-CoV-2 infection or an uninfected control (not recorded which). The chain links TRBV20-1 to TRBJ2-3, with 7 bases matching TRBD1. The DNA matches TRBJ1-5 better at its end, which makes the J call doubtful. What was sequenced was whole blood. The CDR3 is CSARVASGSGTDTQHF. Written as DNA, the CDR3 is TGCAGTGCTAGAGTTGCTAGCGGGAGTGGGACAGATACGCAGCATTTT.